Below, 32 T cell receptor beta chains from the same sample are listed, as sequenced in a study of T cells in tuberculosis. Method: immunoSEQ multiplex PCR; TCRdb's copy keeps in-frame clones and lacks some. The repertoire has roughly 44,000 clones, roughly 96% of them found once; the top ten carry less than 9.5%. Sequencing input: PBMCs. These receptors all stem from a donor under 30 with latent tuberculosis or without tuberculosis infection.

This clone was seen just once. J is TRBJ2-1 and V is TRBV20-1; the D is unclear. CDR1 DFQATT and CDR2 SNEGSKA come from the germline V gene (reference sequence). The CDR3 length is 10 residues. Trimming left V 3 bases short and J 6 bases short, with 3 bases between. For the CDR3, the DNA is TGCAGTGCTAGCCGCAATGAGCAGTTCTTC. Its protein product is CSASRNEQFF.

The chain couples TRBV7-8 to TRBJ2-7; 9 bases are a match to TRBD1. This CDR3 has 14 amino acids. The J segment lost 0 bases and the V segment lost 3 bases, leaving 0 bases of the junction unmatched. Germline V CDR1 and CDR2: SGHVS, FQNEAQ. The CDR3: CASSLDRGSYEQYF. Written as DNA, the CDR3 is TGTGCCAGCAGCTTGGACAGGGGCTCCTACGAGCAGTACTTC. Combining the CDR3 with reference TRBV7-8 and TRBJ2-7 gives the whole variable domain GAGVSQSPRYKVAKRGQDVALRCDPISGHVSLFWYQQALGQGPEFLTYFQNEAQLDKSGLPSDRFFAERPEGSVSTLKIQRTQQEDSAVYLCASSLDRGSYEQYFGPGTRLTVT.

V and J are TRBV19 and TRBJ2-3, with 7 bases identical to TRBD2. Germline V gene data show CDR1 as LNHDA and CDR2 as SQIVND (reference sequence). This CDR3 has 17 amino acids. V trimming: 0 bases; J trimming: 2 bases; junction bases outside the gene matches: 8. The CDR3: CASSIDRRTRTTDTQYF. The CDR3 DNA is TGTGCCAGTAGTATAGACAGACGGACTAGGACCACAGATACGCAGTATTTT. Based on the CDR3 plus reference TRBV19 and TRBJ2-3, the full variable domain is DGGITQSPKYLFRKEGQNVTLSCEQNLNHDAMYWYRQDPGQGLRLIYYSQIVNDFQKGDIAEGYSVSREKKESFPLTVTSAQKNPTAFYLCASSIDRRTRTTDTQYFGPGTRLTVL.

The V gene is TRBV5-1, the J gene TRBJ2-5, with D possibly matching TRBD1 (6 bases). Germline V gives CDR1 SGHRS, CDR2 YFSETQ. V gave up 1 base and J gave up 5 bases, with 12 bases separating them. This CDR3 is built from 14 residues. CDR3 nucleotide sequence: TGCGCCAGCAGCTTGTATGGGGGCGGGGAGACCCAGTACTTC. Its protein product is CASSLYGGGETQYF. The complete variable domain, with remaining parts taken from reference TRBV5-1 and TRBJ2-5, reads KAGVTQTPRYLIKTRGQQVTLSCSPISGHRSVSWYQQTPGQGLQFLFEYFSETQRNKGNFPGRFSGRQFSNSRSEMNVSTLELGDSALYLCASSLYGGGETQYFGPGTRLLVL.

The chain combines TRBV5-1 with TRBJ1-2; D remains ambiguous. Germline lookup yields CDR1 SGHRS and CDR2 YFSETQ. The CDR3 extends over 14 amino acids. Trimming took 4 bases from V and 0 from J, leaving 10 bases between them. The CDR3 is CASSIPTANYGYTF. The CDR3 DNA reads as TGCGCCAGCAGCATCCCAACAGCTAACTATGGCTACACCTTC.

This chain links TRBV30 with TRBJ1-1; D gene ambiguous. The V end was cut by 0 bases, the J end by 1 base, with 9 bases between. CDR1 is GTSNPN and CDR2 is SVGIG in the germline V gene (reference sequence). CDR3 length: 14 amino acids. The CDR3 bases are TGTGCCTGGAGTGTAGTTGGGAGGAACACTGAAGCTTTCTTT. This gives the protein CAWSVVGRNTEAFF.

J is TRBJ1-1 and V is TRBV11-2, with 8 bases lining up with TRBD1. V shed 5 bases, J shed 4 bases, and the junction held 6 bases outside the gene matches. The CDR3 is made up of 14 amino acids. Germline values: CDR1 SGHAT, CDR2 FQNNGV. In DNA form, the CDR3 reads TGTGCCAGCAGCGCCGGACAGGGCCCCACTGAAGCTTTCTTT. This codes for CASSAGQGPTEAFF.

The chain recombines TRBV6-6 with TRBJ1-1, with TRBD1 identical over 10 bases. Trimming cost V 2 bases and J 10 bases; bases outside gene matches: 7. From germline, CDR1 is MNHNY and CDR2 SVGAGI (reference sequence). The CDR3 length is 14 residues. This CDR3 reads CASSYGTGDVRAFF. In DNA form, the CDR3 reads TGTGCCAGCAGTTACGGGACAGGGGATGTAAGAGCTTTCTTT.

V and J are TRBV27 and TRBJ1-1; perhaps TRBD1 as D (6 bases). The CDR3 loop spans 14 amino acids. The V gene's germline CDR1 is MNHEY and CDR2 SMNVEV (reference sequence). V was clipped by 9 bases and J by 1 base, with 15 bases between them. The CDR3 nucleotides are TGTGCCAGTAGATGGGGGGGCGAGAACACTGAAGCTTTCTTT. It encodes CASRWGGENTEAFF.

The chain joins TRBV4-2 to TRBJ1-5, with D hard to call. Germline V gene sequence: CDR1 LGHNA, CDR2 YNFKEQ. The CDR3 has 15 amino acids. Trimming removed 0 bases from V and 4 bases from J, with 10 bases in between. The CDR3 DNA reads TGTGCCAGCAGCCAAGATCGGACTTTTAATCAGCCCCAGCATTTT. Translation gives CASSQDRTFNQPQHF.

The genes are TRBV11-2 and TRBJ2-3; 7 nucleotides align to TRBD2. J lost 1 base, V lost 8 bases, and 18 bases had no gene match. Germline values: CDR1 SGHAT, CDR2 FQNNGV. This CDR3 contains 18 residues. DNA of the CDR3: TGTGCCAGCCCCCCACCCCGGTCTAGCGGAACGGGCACAGATACGCAGTATTTT. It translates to CASPPPRSSGTGTDTQYF.

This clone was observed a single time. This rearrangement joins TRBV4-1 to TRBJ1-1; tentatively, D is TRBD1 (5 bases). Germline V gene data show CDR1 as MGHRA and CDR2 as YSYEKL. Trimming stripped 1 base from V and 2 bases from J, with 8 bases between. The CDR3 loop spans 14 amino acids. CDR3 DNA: TGCGCCAGCAGCCAAGCAGGGTACAACACTGAAGCTTTCTTT. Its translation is CASSQAGYNTEAFF.

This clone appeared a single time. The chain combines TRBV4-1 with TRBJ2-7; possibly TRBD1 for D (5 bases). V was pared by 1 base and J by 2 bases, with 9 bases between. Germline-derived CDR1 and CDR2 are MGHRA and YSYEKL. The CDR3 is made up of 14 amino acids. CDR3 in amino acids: CASSQADSPYEQYF. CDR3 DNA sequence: TGCGCCAGCAGCCAAGCCGACAGTCCCTACGAGCAGTACTTC.

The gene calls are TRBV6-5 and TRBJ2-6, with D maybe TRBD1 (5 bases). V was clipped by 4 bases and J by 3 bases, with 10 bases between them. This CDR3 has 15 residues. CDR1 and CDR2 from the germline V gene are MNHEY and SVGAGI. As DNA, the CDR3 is TGTGCCAGCAGTTCAAGCAGGGTTGGGGCCAACGTCCTGACTTTC. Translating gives CASSSSRVGANVLTF.

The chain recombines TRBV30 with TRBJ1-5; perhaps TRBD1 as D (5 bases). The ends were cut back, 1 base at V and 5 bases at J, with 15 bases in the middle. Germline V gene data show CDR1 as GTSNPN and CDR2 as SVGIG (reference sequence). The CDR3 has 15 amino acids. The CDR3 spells CAWSGGQGNYQPQHF. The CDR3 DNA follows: TGTGCCTGGAGTGGTGGGCAGGGAAATTATCAGCCCCAGCATTTT. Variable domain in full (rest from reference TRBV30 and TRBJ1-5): SQTIHQWPATLVQPVGSPLSLECTVEGTSNPNLYWYRQAAGRGLQLLFYSVGIGQISSEVPQNLSASRPQDRQFILSSKKLLLSDSGFYLCAWSGGQGNYQPQHFGDGTRLSIL.

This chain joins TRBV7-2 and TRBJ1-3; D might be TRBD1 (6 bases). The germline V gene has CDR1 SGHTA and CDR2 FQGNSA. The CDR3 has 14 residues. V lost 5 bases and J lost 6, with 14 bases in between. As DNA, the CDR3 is TGTGCCAGCAGCCCCCCAGGGGTTAAAAACACCATATATTTT. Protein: CASSPPGVKNTIYF.

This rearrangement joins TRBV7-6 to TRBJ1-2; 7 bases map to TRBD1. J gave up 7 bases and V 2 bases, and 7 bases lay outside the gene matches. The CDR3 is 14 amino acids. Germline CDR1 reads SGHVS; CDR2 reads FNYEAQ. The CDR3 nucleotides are TGTGCCAGCAGCTTATTGCAGGGGGAATCTGGCTACACCTTC. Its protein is CASSLLQGESGYTF.

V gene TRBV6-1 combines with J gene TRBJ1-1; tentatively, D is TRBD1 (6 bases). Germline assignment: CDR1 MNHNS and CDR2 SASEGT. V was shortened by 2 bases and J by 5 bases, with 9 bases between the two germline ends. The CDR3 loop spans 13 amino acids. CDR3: CASSENRDTEAFF. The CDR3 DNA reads TGTGCCAGCAGTGAAAACAGGGATACTGAAGCTTTCTTT.

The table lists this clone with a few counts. This CDR3 reads CASSLSRTVGGTEAFF. CDR3 DNA: TGTGCCAGCAGCTTATCCCGGACGGTGGGGGGTACTGAAGCTTTCTTT. This chain links TRBV11-2 with TRBJ1-1; D is perhaps TRBD1 (5 bases). The CDR3 contains 16 residues. Germline V gene sequence: CDR1 SGHAT, CDR2 FQNNGV. V lost 2 bases and J lost 5, with 18 bases in between.

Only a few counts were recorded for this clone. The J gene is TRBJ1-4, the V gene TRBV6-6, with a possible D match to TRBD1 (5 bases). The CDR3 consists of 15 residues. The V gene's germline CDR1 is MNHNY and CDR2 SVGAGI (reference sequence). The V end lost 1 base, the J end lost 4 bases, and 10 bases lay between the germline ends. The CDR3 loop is CASSYLRGFNEKLFF. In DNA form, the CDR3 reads TGTGCCAGCAGTTACTTACGGGGGTTTAATGAAAAACTGTTTTTT.

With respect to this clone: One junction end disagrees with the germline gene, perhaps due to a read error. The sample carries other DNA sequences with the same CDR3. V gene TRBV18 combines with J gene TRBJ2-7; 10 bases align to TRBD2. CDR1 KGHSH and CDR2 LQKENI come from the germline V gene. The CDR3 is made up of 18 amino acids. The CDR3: CASSPLLLAGSGSYEQYF. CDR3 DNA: TGCGCCAGCTCACCACTCCTACTAGCGGGATCTGGCTCCTACGAGCAGTACTTC.

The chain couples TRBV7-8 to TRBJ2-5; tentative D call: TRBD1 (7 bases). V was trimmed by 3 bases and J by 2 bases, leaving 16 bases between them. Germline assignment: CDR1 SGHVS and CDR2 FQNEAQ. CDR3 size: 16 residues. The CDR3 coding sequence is TGTGCCAGCAGCTTTCTGGGGGGACAGAAACAAGAGACCCAGTACTTC. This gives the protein CASSFLGGQKQETQYF.

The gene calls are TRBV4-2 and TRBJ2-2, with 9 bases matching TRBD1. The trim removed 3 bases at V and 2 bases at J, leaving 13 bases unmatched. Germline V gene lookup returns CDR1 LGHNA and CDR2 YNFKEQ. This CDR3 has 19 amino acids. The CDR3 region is CASSQGRSGTGLNTGELFF. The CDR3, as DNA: TGTGCCAGCAGCCAGGGACGTTCCGGGACAGGGTTAAACACCGGGGAGCTGTTTTTT.

The DNA for the CDR3 is TGTGCCAGCAGCTTAATCCCGACTCTGGGCACTGAAGCTTTCTTT. Amino acid sequence: CASSLIPTLGTEAFF. The rearrangement joins TRBV7-2 to TRBJ1-1, with D unclear. There are 15 residues in the CDR3. CDR1 is SGHTA and CDR2 is FQGNSA in the germline V gene. The V and J ends lost 2 bases and 4 bases respectively, with 14 bases between them.

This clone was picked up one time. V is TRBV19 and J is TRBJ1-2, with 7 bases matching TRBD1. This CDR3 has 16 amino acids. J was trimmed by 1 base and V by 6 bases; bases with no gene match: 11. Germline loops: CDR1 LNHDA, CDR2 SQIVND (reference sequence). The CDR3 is CASSLKGQDDNYGYTF. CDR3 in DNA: TGTGCCAGTAGCCTAAAAGGACAGGATGATAACTATGGCTACACCTTC. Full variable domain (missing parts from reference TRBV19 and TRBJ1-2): DGGITQSPKYLFRKEGQNVTLSCEQNLNHDAMYWYRQDPGQGLRLIYYSQIVNDFQKGDIAEGYSVSREKKESFPLTVTSAQKNPTAFYLCASSLKGQDDNYGYTFGSGTRLTVV.

The CDR3 region is CASKGIRSGLLETQYF. The CDR3 DNA follows: TGTGCCAGTAAGGGTATAAGGAGCGGATTACTAGAGACCCAGTACTTC. The chain recombines TRBV19 with TRBJ2-5; perhaps TRBD2 as D (5 bases). CDR3 length: 16 amino acids. Deletions cut 7 bases from V and 4 bases from J, with 22 bases between. Germline V gene data show CDR1 as LNHDA and CDR2 as SQIVND (reference sequence).

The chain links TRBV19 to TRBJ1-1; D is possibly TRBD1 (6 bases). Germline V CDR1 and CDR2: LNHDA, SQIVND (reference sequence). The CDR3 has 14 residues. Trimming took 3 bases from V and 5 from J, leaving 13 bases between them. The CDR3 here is CASSMAGRGTEAFF. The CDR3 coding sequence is TGTGCCAGTAGTATGGCGGGTAGGGGGACTGAAGCTTTCTTT.

The CDR3 spells CSDAGGAGGYTF. The CDR3 bases are TGCAGCGACGCGGGGGGCGCAGGCGGCTACACCTTC. The genes are TRBV29-1 and TRBJ1-2; D perhaps matches TRBD1 (6 bases). V was cut by 7 bases and J by 8 bases, with 17 bases left in between. In germline, CDR1 is SQVTM, CDR2 ANQGSEA. The CDR3 length is 12 residues.

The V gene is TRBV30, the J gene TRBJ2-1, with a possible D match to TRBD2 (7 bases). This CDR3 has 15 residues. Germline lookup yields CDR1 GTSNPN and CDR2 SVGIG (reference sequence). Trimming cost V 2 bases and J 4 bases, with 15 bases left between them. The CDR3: CAWSLGGGSYNEQFF. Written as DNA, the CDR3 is TGTGCCTGGAGTCTAGGGGGGGGGTCATACAATGAGCAGTTCTTC. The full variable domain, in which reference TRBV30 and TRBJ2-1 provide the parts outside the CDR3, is SQTIHQWPATLVQPVGSPLSLECTVEGTSNPNLYWYRQAAGRGLQLLFYSVGIGQISSEVPQNLSASRPQDRQFILSSKKLLLSDSGFYLCAWSLGGGSYNEQFFGPGTRLTVL.

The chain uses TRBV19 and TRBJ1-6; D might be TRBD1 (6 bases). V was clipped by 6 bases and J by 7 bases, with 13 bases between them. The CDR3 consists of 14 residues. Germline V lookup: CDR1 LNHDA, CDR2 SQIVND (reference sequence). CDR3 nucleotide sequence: TGTGCCAGTAGCCCGACAGGTTCAAATTCACCCCTCCACTTT. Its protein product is CASSPTGSNSPLHF. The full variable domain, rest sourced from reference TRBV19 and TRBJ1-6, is DGGITQSPKYLFRKEGQNVTLSCEQNLNHDAMYWYRQDPGQGLRLIYYSQIVNDFQKGDIAEGYSVSREKKESFPLTVTSAQKNPTAFYLCASSPTGSNSPLHFGNGTRLTVT.

CDR3 protein: CASTPGQNTDTQYF. The CDR3 bases are TGTGCCAGTACCCCGGGACAGAACACAGATACGCAGTATTTT. The rearrangement joins TRBV19 to TRBJ2-3, with TRBD1 identical over 7 bases. Looked up from germline, CDR1 is LNHDA and CDR2 is SQIVND (reference sequence). Unmatched junction bases numbered 6, after V lost 7 bases and J lost 2 bases. The CDR3 extends over 14 amino acids.

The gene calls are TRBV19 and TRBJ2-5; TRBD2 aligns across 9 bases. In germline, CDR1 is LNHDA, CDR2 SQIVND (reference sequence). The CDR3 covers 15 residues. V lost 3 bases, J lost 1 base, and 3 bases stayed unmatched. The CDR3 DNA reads TGTGCCAGTAGTATGAGCGGGAGGATCCAAGAGACCCAGTACTTC. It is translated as CASSMSGRIQETQYF.